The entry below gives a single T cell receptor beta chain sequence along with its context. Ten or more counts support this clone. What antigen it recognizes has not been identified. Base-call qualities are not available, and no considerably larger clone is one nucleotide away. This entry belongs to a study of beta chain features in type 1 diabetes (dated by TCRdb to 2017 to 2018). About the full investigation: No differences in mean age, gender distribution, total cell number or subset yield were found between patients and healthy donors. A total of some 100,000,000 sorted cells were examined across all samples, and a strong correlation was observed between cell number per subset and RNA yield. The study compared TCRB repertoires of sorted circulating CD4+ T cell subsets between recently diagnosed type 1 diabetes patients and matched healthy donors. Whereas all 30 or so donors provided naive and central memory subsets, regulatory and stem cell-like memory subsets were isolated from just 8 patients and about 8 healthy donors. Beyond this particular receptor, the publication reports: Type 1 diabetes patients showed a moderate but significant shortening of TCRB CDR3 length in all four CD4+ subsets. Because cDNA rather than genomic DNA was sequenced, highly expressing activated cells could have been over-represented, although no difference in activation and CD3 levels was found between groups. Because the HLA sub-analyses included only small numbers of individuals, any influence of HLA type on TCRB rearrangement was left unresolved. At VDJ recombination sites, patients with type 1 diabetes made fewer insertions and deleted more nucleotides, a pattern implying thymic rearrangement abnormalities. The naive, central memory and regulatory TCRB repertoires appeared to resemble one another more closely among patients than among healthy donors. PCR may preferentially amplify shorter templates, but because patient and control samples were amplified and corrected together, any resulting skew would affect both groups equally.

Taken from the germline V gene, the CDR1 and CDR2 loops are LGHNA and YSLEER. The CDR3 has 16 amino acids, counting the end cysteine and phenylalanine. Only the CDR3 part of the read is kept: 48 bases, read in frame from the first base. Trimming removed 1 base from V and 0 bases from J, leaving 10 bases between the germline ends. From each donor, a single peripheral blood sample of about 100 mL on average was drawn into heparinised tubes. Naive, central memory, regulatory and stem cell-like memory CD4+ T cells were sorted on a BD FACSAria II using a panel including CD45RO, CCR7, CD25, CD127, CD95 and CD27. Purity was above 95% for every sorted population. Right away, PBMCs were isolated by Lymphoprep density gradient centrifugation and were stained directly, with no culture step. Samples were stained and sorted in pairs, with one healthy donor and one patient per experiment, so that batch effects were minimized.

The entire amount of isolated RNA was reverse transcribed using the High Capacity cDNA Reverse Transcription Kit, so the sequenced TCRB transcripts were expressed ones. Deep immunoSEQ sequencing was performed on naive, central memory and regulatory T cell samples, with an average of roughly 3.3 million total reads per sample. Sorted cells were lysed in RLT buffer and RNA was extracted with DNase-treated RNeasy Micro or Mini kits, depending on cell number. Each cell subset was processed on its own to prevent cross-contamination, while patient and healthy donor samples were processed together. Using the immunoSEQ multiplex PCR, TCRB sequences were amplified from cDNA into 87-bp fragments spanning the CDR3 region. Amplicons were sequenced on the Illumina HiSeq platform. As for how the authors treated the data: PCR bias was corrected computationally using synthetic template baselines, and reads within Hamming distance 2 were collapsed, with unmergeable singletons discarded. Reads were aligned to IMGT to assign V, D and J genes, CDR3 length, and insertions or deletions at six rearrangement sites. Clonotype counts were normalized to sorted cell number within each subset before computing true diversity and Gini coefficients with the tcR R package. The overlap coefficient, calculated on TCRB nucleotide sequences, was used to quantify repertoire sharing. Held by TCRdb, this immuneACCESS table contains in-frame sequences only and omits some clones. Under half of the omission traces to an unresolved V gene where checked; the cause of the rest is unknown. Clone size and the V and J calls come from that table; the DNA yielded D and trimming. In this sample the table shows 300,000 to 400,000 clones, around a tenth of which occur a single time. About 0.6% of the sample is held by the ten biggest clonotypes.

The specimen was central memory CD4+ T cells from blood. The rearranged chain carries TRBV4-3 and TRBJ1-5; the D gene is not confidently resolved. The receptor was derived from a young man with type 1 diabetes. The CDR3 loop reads CASSQGFDYSNQPQHF. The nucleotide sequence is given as TGCGCCAGCAGCCAAGGATTTGATTATAGCAATCAGCCCCAGCATTTT.